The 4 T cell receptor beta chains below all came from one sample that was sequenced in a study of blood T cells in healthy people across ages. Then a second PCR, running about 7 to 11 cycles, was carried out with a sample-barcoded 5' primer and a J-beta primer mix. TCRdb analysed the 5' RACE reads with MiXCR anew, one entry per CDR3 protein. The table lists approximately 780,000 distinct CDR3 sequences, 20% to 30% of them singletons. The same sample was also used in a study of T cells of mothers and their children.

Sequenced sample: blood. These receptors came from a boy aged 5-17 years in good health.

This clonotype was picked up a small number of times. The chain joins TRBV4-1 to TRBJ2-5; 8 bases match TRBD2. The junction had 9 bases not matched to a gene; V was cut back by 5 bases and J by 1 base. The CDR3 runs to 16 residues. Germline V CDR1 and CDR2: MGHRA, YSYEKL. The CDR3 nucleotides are TGCGCCAGCAGCAAAGGTGGCGGGGGGCCCCAAGAGACCCAGTACTTC. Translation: CASSKGGGGPQETQYF.

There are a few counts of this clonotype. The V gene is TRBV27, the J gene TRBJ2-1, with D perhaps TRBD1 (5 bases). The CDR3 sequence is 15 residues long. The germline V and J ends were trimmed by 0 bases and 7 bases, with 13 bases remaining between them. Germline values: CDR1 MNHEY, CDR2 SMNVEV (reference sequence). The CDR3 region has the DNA TGTGCCAGCAGTTTATCGTTCAGACAGCATAATGAGCAGTTCTTC. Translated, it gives CASSLSFRQHNEQFF.

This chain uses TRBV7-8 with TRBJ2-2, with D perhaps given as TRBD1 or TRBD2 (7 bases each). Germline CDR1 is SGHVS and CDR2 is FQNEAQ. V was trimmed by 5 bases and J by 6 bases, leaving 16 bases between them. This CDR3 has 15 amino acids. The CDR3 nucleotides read TGTGCCAGCAGCCCCCGACAGGGAGGGGCCGGGGAGCTGTTTTTT. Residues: CASSPRQGGAGELFF.

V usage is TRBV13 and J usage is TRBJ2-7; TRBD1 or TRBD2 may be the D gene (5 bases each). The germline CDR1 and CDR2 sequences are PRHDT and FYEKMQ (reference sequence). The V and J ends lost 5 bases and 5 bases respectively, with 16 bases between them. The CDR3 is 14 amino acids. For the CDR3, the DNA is TGTGCCAGCAGCCCCCGGGGCACGGGAAACGAGCAGTACTTC. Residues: CASSPRGTGNEQYF.